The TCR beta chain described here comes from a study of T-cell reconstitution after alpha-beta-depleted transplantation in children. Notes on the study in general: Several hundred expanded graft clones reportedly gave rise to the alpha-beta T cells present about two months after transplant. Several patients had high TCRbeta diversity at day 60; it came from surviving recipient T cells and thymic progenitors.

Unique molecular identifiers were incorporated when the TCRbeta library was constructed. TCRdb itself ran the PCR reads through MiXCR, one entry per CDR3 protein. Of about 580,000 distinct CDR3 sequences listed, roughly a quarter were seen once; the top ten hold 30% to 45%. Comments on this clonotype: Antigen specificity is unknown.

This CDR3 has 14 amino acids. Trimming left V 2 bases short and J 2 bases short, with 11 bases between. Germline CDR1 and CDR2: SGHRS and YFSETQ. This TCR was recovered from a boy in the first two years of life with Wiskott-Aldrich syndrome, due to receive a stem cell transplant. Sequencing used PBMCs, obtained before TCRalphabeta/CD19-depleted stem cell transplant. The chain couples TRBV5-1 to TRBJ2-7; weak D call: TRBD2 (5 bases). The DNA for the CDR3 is TGCGCCAGCAGCTTAGGTAGCGCCACCTACGAGCAGTACTTC. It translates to CASSLGSATYEQYF.